The rows below give T cell receptor beta chains drawn from one sample of a study of neurological immune-mediated disorders. MiXCR was run by TCRdb on the 5' RACE reads, yielding one entry per CDR3 protein. The sample yields 35,000 to 45,000 distinct CDR3 sequences, 9.5% to 13% seen once. The sample taken for sequencing was CD4+ T cells from blood. The receptor source for this set is a woman aged 25 to 39 with HTLV-1-associated myelopathy (HAM/TSP). Both conserved end residues are part of each CDR3. D genes are given only for firm matches. The size of a clone is reported for some rows only, either as once, few or many, or as a class for expanded clones.

clone size	CDR3 length	D gene	V gene	J gene	CDR3 DNA	CDR3 protein
many	17	TRBD1	TRBV12-3/TRBV12-4	TRBJ1-1	TGTGCCAGCAGTTTGAGTGTGGGGCAGGGGGTGCACACTGAAGCTTTCTTT	CASSLSVGQGVHTEAFF
few	12	NA	TRBV5-4	TRBJ1-2	TGTGCCAGCAGCTTGCCGGACTATGGCTACACCTTC	CASSLPDYGYTF
many	18	TRBD2	TRBV5-5	TRBJ2-3	TGTGCCAGCATCGCGACTAGCGGGGGGGCCCGCCTCGTAAATACGCAGTATTTT	CASIATSGGARLVNTQYF
many	13	NA	TRBV12-3/TRBV12-4	TRBJ1-1	TGTGCCAGCAGTGGATCAGGGTCTACTGAAGCTTTCTTT	CASSGSGSTEAFF
medium-sized	16	TRBD2	TRBV20-1	TRBJ2-7	TGCAGTGCTAGAGATGCGACTAGCGGGGGGGCCTTCGAGCAGTACTTC	CSARDATSGGAFEQYF
many	14	NA	TRBV5-1	TRBJ1-1	TGCGCCAGCAGCTTGGGGGACATAGGCGGTGAAGCTTTCTTT	CASSLGDIGGEAFF
many	16	NA	TRBV20-1	TRBJ1-6	TGCAGTGCTATCCCTGGAACAGGGACGTATAATTCACCCCTCCACTTT	CSAIPGTGTYNSPLHF
NA	15	NA	TRBV20-1	TRBJ2-3	TGCAGTGCCCTCCCCTCTGTGGGGGGCACATATACGCAGTATTTT	CSALPSVGGTYTQYF
many	18	TRBD2	TRBV5-1	TRBJ2-2	TGCGCCAGCAGCTTCAGGACTAGCGGGGGGTCGAACACCGGGGAGCTGTTTTTT	CASSFRTSGGSNTGELFF
NA	17	TRBD1	TRBV7-6	TRBJ1-1	TGTGCCAGCAGCCTATTCTCCGGGACAGGGAGGAACACTGAAGCTTTCTTT	CASSLFSGTGRNTEAFF
once	14	TRBD1	TRBV6-1	TRBJ2-7	TGTGCCTCAACATCCTTACAGGGGGCGTACGAACAGTACTTC	CASTSLQGAYEQYF
many	19	NA	TRBV20-1	TRBJ1-5	TGCAGTGCTAAGAGAGGCCCGGGGAGGGGGGGCGGAAGCAATCAGCCCCAGCATTTT	CSAKRGPGRGGGSNQPQHF
many	12	NA	TRBV19	TRBJ1-6	TGTGCCAGTACGAGGGGAAATTCACCCCTCCACTTT	CASTRGNSPLHF
many	14	TRBD2	TRBV7-2	TRBJ2-7	TGTGCCAGCAGCCAGCGGGGGGGCAAATACGAGCAGTACTTC	CASSQRGGKYEQYF
many	15	NA	TRBV6-1	TRBJ2-7	TGTGCCAGCAGTGAAGACGGCAGTTTCTCCTACGAGCAGTACTTC	CASSEDGSFSYEQYF
many	13	NA	TRBV20-1	TRBJ1-6	TGCAGTGCTAGACCCCATCTGGTTTCACCCCTCCACTTT	CSARPHLVSPLHF
many	18	TRBD2	TRBV20-1	TRBJ2-7	TGCAGTGCTGCCGTACAAGGACTAGCGGGGGATCTCTCCTACGAGCAGTACTTC	CSAAVQGLAGDLSYEQYF
many	14	NA	TRBV5-5	TRBJ1-2	TGTGCCAGCAGCTTGGTAGACAGAAACTATGGCTACACCTTC	CASSLVDRNYGYTF